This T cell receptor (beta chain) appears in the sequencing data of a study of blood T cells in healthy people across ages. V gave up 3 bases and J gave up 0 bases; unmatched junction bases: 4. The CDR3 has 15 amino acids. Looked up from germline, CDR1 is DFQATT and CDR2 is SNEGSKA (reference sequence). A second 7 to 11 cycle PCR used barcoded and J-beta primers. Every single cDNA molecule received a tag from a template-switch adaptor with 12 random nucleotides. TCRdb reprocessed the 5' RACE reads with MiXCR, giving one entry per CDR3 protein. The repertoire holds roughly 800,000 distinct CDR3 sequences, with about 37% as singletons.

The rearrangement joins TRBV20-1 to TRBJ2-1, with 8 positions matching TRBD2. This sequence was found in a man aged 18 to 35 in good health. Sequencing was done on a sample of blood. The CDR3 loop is CSASGGRYSYNEQFF. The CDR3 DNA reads TGCAGTGCTAGTGGCGGGAGGTACTCCTACAATGAGCAGTTCTTC.